Below, one T cell receptor beta chain is given with its context. Its antigen is not known. This entry belongs to a study of T cell responses to AZD1222 COVID-19 vaccine. Study-wide results and caveats: Within unmutated variant regions lay the reported targets of nearly half of spike-specific TCRs. Donors skewed white British and female; clonal diversity was possibly underestimated.

Sequencing used immunoSEQ multiplex PCR; TCRdb keeps in-frame clones, though not all of them. This table has around 160,000 clones, just over 90% appearing once. Trimming took 5 bases from V and 4 from J; bases not matched to a gene: 6. The CDR3 totals 15 residues. Germline V gene lookup returns CDR1 SSHAT and CDR2 FNYEAQ (reference sequence). The origin of this receptor is an adult in good health. V is TRBV7-7 and J is TRBJ2-2; 8 nucleotides match TRBD2. This specimen was peripheral blood, taken on day 0 of MenACWY control vaccination. The CDR3 DNA sequence: TGTGCCAGCAGCCCTGGACTAGCTGGCACCGGGGAGCTGTTTTTT. Protein sequence: CASSPGLAGTGELFF.